These 31 T cell receptor beta chains were all obtained from the same sample, sequenced in a study of spatial heterogeneity in lung cancer. TCRdb passed the 5' RACE reads through MiXCR, listing each CDR3 protein once. The sample has almost 75,000 distinct CDR3 sequences, approximately 12% seen once. Time point in this sample: sample taken at primary tumor resection. TCRs were sequenced from unsorted whole RNA of tumor, nontumor lung or PBMC. Material: PBMCs, obtained at surgery. Receptors originate from a male donor with early-stage non-small cell lung cancer.

This clonotype has a count of ten or more. The germline gene is not matched at one end of the junction; a read error may be the cause. This chain connects TRBV3-1 to TRBJ1-5; tentatively, D is TRBD1 (6 bases). The CDR3 runs to 15 residues. CDR1 and CDR2 from the germline V gene are LGHDT and YNNKEL (reference sequence). CDR3 sequence reads: CASSQGTNFNQPQHF. In nucleotides, the CDR3 is TGTGCCAGCAGTCAAGGGACAAACTTTAATCAGCCCCAGCATTTT. The full variable domain, completed using reference TRBV3-1 and TRBJ1-5, is DTAVSQTPKYLVTQMGNDKSIKCEQNLGHDTMYWYKQDSKKFLKIMFSYNNKELIINETVPNRFSPKSPDKAHLNLHINSLELGDSAVYFCASSQGTNFNQPQHFGDGTRLSIL.

This clonotype qualifies as medium-sized (0.01 to 0.1%). The rearrangement links TRBV29-1 to TRBJ1-1, with 9 positions matching TRBD1. The CDR3 length is 14 residues. Germline V gene sequence: CDR1 SQVTM, CDR2 ANQGSEA. V shed 5 bases, J shed 1 base, and the junction held 5 bases outside the gene matches. CDR3 protein: CSVRTGAGNTEAFF. The CDR3 region has the DNA TGCAGCGTTCGGACAGGGGCTGGGAACACTGAAGCTTTCTTT.

This clonotype occurred many times. This chain uses TRBV11-2 with TRBJ1-4; no clear D. CDR1 and CDR2 from the germline V gene are SGHAT and FQNNGV. Trimming removed 1 base from V and 8 bases from J, with 11 bases in between. CDR3 size: 14 residues. This chain's CDR3 is CASSLGILTEKLFF. For the CDR3, the DNA is TGTGCCAGCAGCTTAGGGATTCTAACCGAAAAACTGTTTTTT. Supplemented by reference TRBV11-2 and TRBJ1-4, the full variable domain reads EAGVAQSPRYKIIEKRQSVAFWCNPISGHATLYWYQQILGQGPKLLIQFQNNGVVDDSQLPKDRFSAERLKGVDSTLKIQPAKLEDSAVYLCASSLGILTEKLFFGSGTQLSVL.

This clonotype was found many times. J is TRBJ1-2 and V is TRBV2, with TRBD1 identical over 7 bases. Looked up from germline, CDR1 is SNHLY and CDR2 is FYNNEI. There are 15 residues in the CDR3. The V segment lost 6 bases and the J segment 2 bases; nucleotides outside the gene matches: 9. DNA of the CDR3: TGTGCCAGCAGGAGGACAGGACTTACGAACTATGGCTACACCTTC. Translation gives CASRRTGLTNYGYTF. Using reference TRBV2 and TRBJ1-2 for the parts outside the CDR3, the full variable domain is EPEVTQTPSHQVTQMGQEVILRCVPISNHLYFYWYRQILGQKVEFLVSFYNNEISEKSEIFDDQFSVERPDGSNFTLKIRSTKLEDSAMYFCASRRTGLTNYGYTFGSGTRLTVV.

This clonotype was picked up a small number of times. J is TRBJ1-5 and V is TRBV2, with D maybe TRBD1 (5 bases). Trimming left V 5 bases short and J 5 bases short, with 13 bases between. Per germline, CDR1 SNHLY and CDR2 FYNNEI. The CDR3 loop spans 14 amino acids. This CDR3 reads CASSWIDSHQPQHF. As DNA, the CDR3 is TGTGCCAGCAGTTGGATAGACAGCCATCAGCCCCAGCATTTT. Full variable domain (rest looked up from reference TRBV2 and TRBJ1-5): EPEVTQTPSHQVTQMGQEVILRCVPISNHLYFYWYRQILGQKVEFLVSFYNNEISEKSEIFDDQFSVERPDGSNFTLKIRSTKLEDSAMYFCASSWIDSHQPQHFGDGTRLSIL.

Many counts were recorded for this clonotype. The chain joins TRBV29-1 to TRBJ2-2; maybe TRBD1 (5 bases). V was clipped by 7 bases and J by 1 base, with 7 bases between them. Germline CDR1 and CDR2: SQVTM and ANQGSEA. The CDR3 spans 12 residues. This CDR3 reads CSARENTGELFF. In DNA form, the CDR3 reads TGCAGCGCCAGGGAGAACACCGGGGAGCTGTTTTTT.

This clonotype came up a few times. This chain joins TRBV12-5 and TRBJ1-3, with D unresolved. Trimming took 5 bases from V and 3 from J, leaving 8 bases between them. CDR3 length equals 13 residues. In germline, CDR1 is LGHNT, CDR2 FRNRAP. The CDR3 loop is CASGRGDGNTIYF. CDR3 coding DNA: TGTGCTAGTGGTCGCGGGGATGGAAACACCATATATTTT. Full variable domain (missing parts from reference TRBV12-5 and TRBJ1-3): DARVTQTPRHKVTEMGQEVTMRCQPILGHNTVFWYRQTMMQGLELLAYFRNRAPLDDSGMPKDRFSAEMPDATLATLKIQPSEPRDSAVYFCASGRGDGNTIYFGEGSWLTVV.

The sample holds many counts of this clonotype. V is TRBV5-1 and J is TRBJ2-7; tentatively, D is TRBD1 (6 bases). V lost 4 bases to trimming and J lost 6 bases, with 20 bases between them. The CDR3 length is 15 residues. From germline, CDR1 is SGHRS and CDR2 YFSETQ. CDR3 in amino acids: CASSIQGSISSEQYF. The CDR3 DNA reads TGCGCCAGCAGCATACAGGGAAGCATCTCTAGCGAGCAGTACTTC.

This clonotype was recorded at least ten times. The chain combines TRBV27 with TRBJ2-7; D might be TRBD2 (5 bases). The germline gives CDR1 MNHEY, CDR2 SMNVEV (reference sequence). The CDR3 totals 12 residues. Trimming took off 8 bases at V and 6 bases at J, with 14 bases between the two ends. CDR3 sequence reads: CASHGRGAEQYF. The CDR3 coding sequence is TGTGCCAGCCACGGTCGGGGAGCCGAGCAGTACTTC.

This sequence joins TRBV15 and TRBJ2-1, with 10 bases matching TRBD2. The germline V gene encodes CDR1 LNHNV and CDR2 YYDKDF (reference sequence). V dropped 0 bases and J dropped 9; count of bases not matched to a gene: 17. The CDR3 has 19 amino acids. CDR3 sequence (DNA): TGTGCCACCAGCAGAGATCGTTTAAGCGGGAGGGTTTTTACCCCTGAGCAGTTCTTC. As protein: CATSRDRLSGRVFTPEQFF.

The chain combines TRBV10-3 with TRBJ2-1, with 9 bases lining up with TRBD1. The CDR3 spans 14 residues. Germline CDR1 is ENHRY and CDR2 is SYGVKD. Unmatched junction bases numbered 6, after V lost 4 bases and J lost 8 bases. CDR3 sequence (DNA): TGTGCCATCAGTGGGGGGACAGGGAGGCATGAGCAGTTCTTC. The encoded protein is CAISGGTGRHEQFF.

This clonotype was found a few times. At one end, the junction sequence differs from germline, possibly due to a read error. V usage is TRBV6-5 and J usage is TRBJ2-7, with 8 bases fitting TRBD2. Germline lookup yields CDR1 MNHEY and CDR2 SVGAGI. The CDR3 is made up of 12 amino acids. In nucleotides, the CDR3 is TGTGCCACCGGGCGACTAGCGCCGTCCGAACGCTTC. It codes for CATGRLAPSERF.

This chain uses TRBV12-5 with TRBJ1-5; a possible D gene is TRBD1 (6 bases). Germline assignment: CDR1 LGHNT and CDR2 FRNRAP. The CDR3 consists of 14 residues. The V gene lost 2 bases and the J gene lost 3 bases, with 8 bases spanning the gap. The CDR3 protein is CASGLTGINQPQHF. CDR3 nucleotide sequence: TGTGCTAGTGGTTTGACAGGGATCAATCAGCCCCAGCATTTT.

The chain couples TRBV12-5 to TRBJ1-2; TRBD1 might be the D (6 bases). Germline CDR1 reads LGHNT; CDR2 reads FRNRAP. V lost 7 bases and J 4 bases, leaving 16 bases between the germline ends. CDR3 length: 14 amino acids. The CDR3 here is CASVPSGGGYGYTF. CDR3 nucleotides: TGTGCTAGTGTCCCCTCGGGGGGCGGCTATGGCTACACCTTC.

This clonotype was counted at least ten times. V usage is TRBV29-1 and J usage is TRBJ2-3, with 13 nucleotides matching TRBD2. The germline gives CDR1 SQVTM, CDR2 ANQGSEA. Unmatched junction bases numbered 6, after V lost 4 bases and J lost 5 bases. The CDR3 covers 15 residues. CDR3 residues: CSVAALAGGGDTQYF. CDR3 DNA: TGCAGCGTTGCTGCACTAGCGGGAGGGGGAGATACGCAGTATTTT.

This clonotype showed up many times. The CDR3 region is CATSQGGLSSGANVLTF. The DNA for the CDR3 is TGTGCCACCTCCCAAGGGGGGTTGAGCTCTGGGGCCAACGTCCTGACTTTC. The chain is built from TRBV10-3 and TRBJ2-6; either TRBD1 or TRBD2 may fit D (6 bases each). Germline CDR1 and CDR2: ENHRY and SYGVKD. The V end lost 10 bases, the J end lost 0 bases, and 19 bases lay between the germline ends. This CDR3 has 17 amino acids.

The V and J genes are TRBV7-7 and TRBJ2-2, with 8 bases matching TRBD2. Germline lookup yields CDR1 SSHAT and CDR2 FNYEAQ (reference sequence). Trimming cost V 5 bases and J 5 bases; bases outside gene matches: 1. The CDR3 covers 13 residues. The CDR3 loop reads CASSPGGTGELFF. As DNA, the CDR3 is TGTGCCAGCAGCCCGGGGGGGACCGGGGAGCTGTTTTTT. Full variable domain (rest looked up from reference TRBV7-7 and TRBJ2-2): GAGVSQSPRYKVTKRGQDVTLRCDPISSHATLYWYQQALGQGPEFLTYFNYEAQPDKSGLPSDRFSAERPEGSISTLTIQRTEQRDSAMYRCASSPGGTGELFFGEGSRLTVL.

The chain couples TRBV20-1 to TRBJ2-3; TRBD2 might be the D (5 bases). The CDR3 runs to 13 residues. Germline CDR1 and CDR2: DFQATT and SNEGSKA (reference sequence). The V end lost 3 bases, the J end lost 3 bases, and 10 bases lay between the germline ends. CDR3 DNA: TGCAGTGCTAGCTTTAGCGTAACAGATACGCAGTATTTT. It encodes CSASFSVTDTQYF.

CDR3 loop: CASSLVGGPGNEQFF. CDR3 DNA: TGTGCCAGCAGCTTAGTAGGAGGGCCGGGGAATGAGCAGTTCTTC. The gene calls are TRBV11-2 and TRBJ2-1, with D maybe TRBD2 (6 bases). This CDR3 spans 15 amino acids. Per the germline V gene, CDR1 is SGHAT and CDR2 is FQNNGV. V was clipped by 1 base and J by 7 bases, with 14 bases between them.

This clonotype was seen ten or more times. The rearrangement uses TRBV4-1 and TRBJ2-1; perhaps D is TRBD1 or TRBD2 (5 bases each). The V end lost 4 bases, the J end lost 6 bases, and 16 bases lay between the germline ends. CDR1 is MGHRA and CDR2 is YSYEKL in the germline V gene. The CDR3 length is 15 residues. The CDR3 sequence is CASSLKAAGTNEQFF. CDR3 nucleotides: TGCGCCAGCAGCCTTAAAGCGGCCGGGACCAATGAGCAGTTCTTC.

This clonotype has a handful of counts. The rearrangement uses TRBV2 and TRBJ1-6; a weak D match, TRBD1 (5 bases). Germline CDR1 SNHLY, CDR2 FYNNEI. The V end was cut by 5 bases, the J end by 5 bases, with 13 bases between. This CDR3 is built from 15 residues. DNA for the CDR3: TGTGCCAGCAGTCCCGCAGGGATTGATAATTCACCCCTCCACTTT. Residues: CASSPAGIDNSPLHF.

This clonotype was detected a few times. The chain joins TRBV19 to TRBJ1-2; TRBD1 matches 9 bases. Looked up from germline, CDR1 is LNHDA and CDR2 is SQIVND (reference sequence). The CDR3 contains 17 residues. Losses at the gene ends were 3 bases for V and 2 bases for J; bases not matched to a gene: 10. The CDR3 spells CASSIIQDRGTNYGYTF. For the CDR3, the DNA is TGTGCCAGTAGTATTATTCAGGACAGGGGAACCAACTATGGCTACACCTTC.

This clonotype has ten or more counts. The chain carries TRBV7-9 and TRBJ1-2; D perhaps matches TRBD1 (5 bases). Germline V gene data show CDR1 as SEHNR and CDR2 as FQNEAQ (reference sequence). With 4 bases removed from V and 3 bases from J, the gap between germline ends came to 21 bases. The CDR3 runs to 17 residues. The CDR3 is CASSYLAFTGQHYGYTF. The CDR3 DNA is TGTGCCAGCAGCTACCTAGCCTTTACAGGACAACACTATGGCTACACCTTC.

In this sample, this clonotype turned up many times. The chain combines TRBV18 with TRBJ2-7; the D gene could be TRBD1 or TRBD2 (5 bases each). The V end was cut by 1 base, the J end by 1 base, with 14 bases between. Germline V lookup: CDR1 KGHSH, CDR2 LQKENI. This CDR3 spans 16 amino acids. This chain's CDR3 is CASSPLPGRSSYEQYF. CDR3 bases: TGTGCCAGCTCACCACTGCCGGGACGGAGTTCCTACGAGCAGTACTTC.

The chain is built from TRBV20-1 and TRBJ2-5, with D possibly TRBD1 on 7 matching bases. CDR1 DFQATT and CDR2 SNEGSKA come from the germline V gene (reference sequence). CDR3 size: 15 residues. V was trimmed by 0 bases and J by 5 bases, leaving 16 bases between them. DNA for the CDR3: TGCAGTGCTAGAGATCCCACAGGGGCGGGGGAGACCCAGTACTTC. It yields the protein CSARDPTGAGETQYF.

This clonotype occurred a few times. The DNA of the CDR3 is TGTGCCAGCAGCCACAATACTAAGACTACTTCCTACAATGAGCAGTTCTTC. Its translation: CASSHNTKTTSYNEQFF. The chain employs TRBV9 and TRBJ2-1, with a possible D match to TRBD2 (5 bases). The CDR3 covers 17 residues. The germline CDR1 and CDR2 sequences are SGDLS and YYNGEE. V was clipped by 4 bases and J by 1 base, with 18 bases between them.

This clonotype has ten or more counts. The chain recombines TRBV3-1 with TRBJ2-1; D is perhaps TRBD2 (5 bases). Germline values: CDR1 LGHDT, CDR2 YNNKEL (reference sequence). CDR3 length: 14 amino acids. Trimming left V 4 bases short and J 8 bases short, with 15 bases between. This CDR3 is CASSRRVREYEQFF. CDR3 bases: TGTGCCAGCAGCCGTAGAGTAAGGGAGTATGAGCAGTTCTTC.

At least ten counts were recorded for this clonotype. The chain recombines TRBV29-1 with TRBJ1-2, with D uncertain. The V gene lost 2 bases and the J gene lost 2 bases, with 0 bases spanning the gap. The CDR3 extends over 10 amino acids. Germline-derived CDR1 and CDR2 are SQVTM and ANQGSEA. CDR3 residues: CSVENYGYTF. DNA of the CDR3: TGCAGCGTTGAAAACTATGGCTACACCTTC.

This chain joins TRBV7-9 and TRBJ1-4, with unresolved D. V lost 2 bases, J lost 2 bases, and 9 bases lay in between. The CDR3 spans 15 residues. Germline CDR1 is SEHNR and CDR2 is FQNEAQ (reference sequence). The CDR3 sequence: CASSLSRVTNEKLFF. The CDR3 DNA follows: TGTGCCAGCAGCTTATCAAGGGTTACTAATGAAAAACTGTTTTTT.

The CDR3 spells CASSLKIAGAPYNEQFF. For the CDR3, the DNA is TGTGCCAGCAGCTTAAAAATAGCGGGAGCCCCCTACAATGAGCAGTTCTTC. This chain uses TRBV7-9 with TRBJ2-1; TRBD2 aligns across 9 bases. The V segment lost 2 bases and the J segment 2 bases; nucleotides outside the gene matches: 7. The CDR3 contains 17 residues. CDR1 and CDR2 from the germline V gene are SEHNR and FQNEAQ (reference sequence).

This clonotype was seen only a few times. This chain uses TRBV7-9 with TRBJ1-5; TRBD1 agrees at 8 bases. The V and J ends lost 5 bases and 7 bases, in that order; junction bases with no gene match: 7. The CDR3 extends over 14 amino acids. Germline CDR1 reads SEHNR; CDR2 reads FQNEAQ (reference sequence). The CDR3 DNA reads as TGTGCCAGCAGCCCGGGGGACAGGCGGCAGCCCCAGCATTTT. It encodes CASSPGDRRQPQHF.